One sample yielded the 27 T cell receptor beta chains listed below, sequenced in a study of vaccination and CD4 T cells after COVID-19. Cultured CD4+ T-cell DNA underwent Oncomine TCR Beta short-read sequencing. TCRdb reprocessed the PCR reads via MiXCR and lists one record per CDR3 protein. Of a few thousand distinct CDR3 sequences listed, 41% are singletons. Their antigen targets remain unknown. Treatment of the sample: roughly nine-day PBMC culture with coronavirus spike peptide pools or control peptides (ViraFEST assay). CD4+ T lymphocytes from the unexposed donor were collected before the COVID-19 pandemic (2011-2018). Input material: CD4+ T cells from blood, cultured in vitro. These receptors were taken from a human donor in good health.

The chain recombines TRBV10-3 with TRBJ1-2, with D unresolved. The CDR3 runs to 16 residues. From germline, CDR1 is ENHRY and CDR2 SYGVKD. V was pared by 0 bases and J by 4 bases, with 15 bases between. Here the CDR3 reads CAISESVITIGYGYTF. The CDR3 region has the DNA TGTGCCATCAGTGAGTCAGTCATTACGATCGGCTATGGCTACACCTTC.

This clonotype was observed a few times. The chain employs TRBV7-9 and TRBJ1-4; no reliable D call. The CDR3 runs 14 residues. The V end lost 1 base, the J end lost 4 bases, and 7 bases lay between the germline ends. CDR1 is SEHNR, CDR2 FQNEAQ, per germline (reference sequence). The CDR3 loop is CASSLVEGNEKLFF. The DNA of the CDR3 is TGTGCCAGCAGCTTAGTCGAGGGTAATGAAAAACTGTTTTTT.

The rearrangement links TRBV19 to TRBJ2-3; a weak D match, TRBD2 (5 bases). CDR3 length equals 18 residues. Germline assignment: CDR1 LNHDA and CDR2 SQIVND (reference sequence). Trimming took 2 bases from V and 0 from J, leaving 18 bases between them. CDR3 residues: CASSISGRGTLSTDTQYF. The CDR3 DNA reads as TGTGCCAGTAGTATATCCGGTCGGGGAACCCTTAGCACAGATACGCAGTATTTT.

DNA of the CDR3: TGTGCCAGCTCACCACCAAGCCAGGGAGCGGTTGGGTCTGAAGCTTTCTTT. Translating gives CASSPPSQGAVGSEAFF. This chain uses TRBV18 with TRBJ1-1, with D maybe TRBD1 (5 bases). Germline CDR1 is KGHSH and CDR2 is LQKENI. This CDR3 has 17 amino acids. V dropped 0 bases and J dropped 6 bases, with 20 bases sitting between them.

This clonotype was picked up a small number of times. This chain connects TRBV7-2 to TRBJ1-6; D not certain. The CDR3 has 15 residues. The germline V gene encodes CDR1 SGHTA and CDR2 FQGNSA. Trimming removed 2 bases at V and 4 bases at J, with 9 bases between. This CDR3 reads CASSLIQQYNSPLHF. CDR3 DNA sequence: TGTGCCAGCAGCTTAATACAGCAATATAATTCACCCCTCCACTTT. Using reference TRBV7-2 and TRBJ1-6 for the parts outside the CDR3, the full variable domain is GAGVSQSPSNKVTEKGKDVELRCDPISGHTALYWYRQSLGQGLEFLIYFQGNSAPDKSGLPSDRFSAERTGGSVSTLTIQRTQQEDSAVYLCASSLIQQYNSPLHFGNGTRLTVT.

V is TRBV12-3 or TRBV12-4 and J is TRBJ1-1; D might be TRBD1 (5 bases). The CDR3 sequence is 13 residues long. V lost 7 bases and J 1 base, leaving 10 bases between the germline ends. In nucleotides, the CDR3 is TGTGCCAGCACCGGGGCGAGGAACACTGAAGCTTTCTTT. Residues: CASTGARNTEAFF.

This chain joins TRBV10-3 and TRBJ1-1; D is possibly TRBD1 (5 bases). The CDR3 loop spans 15 amino acids. V lost 7 bases and J 5 bases, leaving 20 bases between the germline ends. Germline V gene data show CDR1 as ENHRY and CDR2 as SYGVKD. CDR3 region: CAIKEASQGRTEAFF. CDR3 bases: TGTGCCATCAAAGAGGCGTCGCAGGGAAGGACTGAAGCTTTCTTT.

This clonotype appeared a few times. The rearrangement uses TRBV20-1 and TRBJ1-1, with D perhaps matching TRBD1 (5 bases). Per germline, CDR1 DFQATT and CDR2 SNEGSKA (reference sequence). The CDR3 extends over 15 amino acids. Trimming took off 7 bases at V and 0 bases at J, with 18 bases between the two ends. This chain's CDR3 is CSVPTPGRVNTEAFF. The CDR3 nucleotides are TGCAGTGTTCCTACCCCGGGACGGGTGAACACTGAAGCTTTCTTT.

V is TRBV5-1 and J is TRBJ1-6, with TRBD1 matching 7 bases. Losses at the gene ends were 4 bases for V and 7 bases for J; bases not matched to a gene: 8. The germline V gene has CDR1 SGHRS and CDR2 YFSETQ. CDR3 length: 15 amino acids. The CDR3 nucleotides read TGCGCCAGCAGCGGGGGGACAGTTCAAAATTCACCCCTCCACTTT. Its translation is CASSGGTVQNSPLHF. Variable domain in full (rest from reference TRBV5-1 and TRBJ1-6): KAGVTQTPRYLIKTRGQQVTLSCSPISGHRSVSWYQQTPGQGLQFLFEYFSETQRNKGNFPGRFSGRQFSNSRSEMNVSTLELGDSALYLCASSGGTVQNSPLHFGNGTRLTVT.

This clonotype was found a few times. The gene calls are TRBV12-3 or TRBV12-4 and TRBJ2-5; 8 bases are a match to TRBD2. Losses at the gene ends were 5 bases for V and 5 bases for J; bases not matched to a gene: 16. This CDR3 is built from 17 residues. The CDR3 loop reads CASSPPRRTSKIETQYF. As DNA, the CDR3 is TGTGCCAGCAGTCCGCCCAGGCGGACTAGCAAGATCGAGACCCAGTACTTC.

This clonotype has a handful of counts. The genes are TRBV19 and TRBJ1-5, with D perhaps matching TRBD1 (5 bases). There are 16 residues in the CDR3. V lost 3 bases to trimming and J lost 8 bases, with 20 bases between them. Germline assignment: CDR1 LNHDA and CDR2 SQIVND (reference sequence). CDR3 in amino acids: CASSIGAGSYREPQHF. DNA for the CDR3: TGTGCCAGTAGTATCGGGGCGGGGTCTTATCGGGAGCCCCAGCATTTT. Variable domain in full (rest from reference TRBV19 and TRBJ1-5): DGGITQSPKYLFRKEGQNVTLSCEQNLNHDAMYWYRQDPGQGLRLIYYSQIVNDFQKGDIAEGYSVSREKKESFPLTVTSAQKNPTAFYLCASSIGAGSYREPQHFGDGTRLSIL.

The chain combines TRBV28 with TRBJ1-2; 10 bases align to TRBD1. This CDR3 has 14 residues. V trimming: 8 bases; J trimming: 0 bases; junction bases outside the gene matches: 3. Germline CDR1 MDHEN, CDR2 SYDVKM. DNA of the CDR3: TGTGCCAGCGACAGGGGGCCACCTAACTATGGCTACACCTTC. This gives the protein CASDRGPPNYGYTF.

This chain links TRBV27 with TRBJ1-2; 8 nucleotides line up with TRBD1. J was trimmed by 8 bases and V by 3 bases; bases with no gene match: 2. This CDR3 comprises 12 residues. Germline V gene data show CDR1 as MNHEY and CDR2 as SMNVEV (reference sequence). The CDR3: CASSLTGAGYTF. The DNA of the CDR3 is TGTGCCAGCAGTTTGACAGGGGCCGGCTACACCTTC.

The rearrangement joins TRBV1 to TRBJ1-2; the table calls TRBD1, which could not be checked here. TRBV1 represents a pseudogene. The CDR3 sequence is 15 residues long. The CDR3 DNA reads TGCACCAGCAGCCCTATCGACAGGGACGGGGATGGCTACACCTTC. Translating it yields CTSSPIDRDGDGYTF.

This clonotype appeared a few times. V gene TRBV28 combines with J gene TRBJ1-2; D remains ambiguous. V lost 4 bases, J lost 7 bases, and 7 bases lay in between. The germline V gene has CDR1 MDHEN and CDR2 SYDVKM. The CDR3 runs 11 residues. CDR3 protein: CASSSTVGYTF. In DNA form, the CDR3 reads TGTGCCAGCAGTTCAACAGTTGGCTACACCTTC.

The CDR3 nucleotides are TGTGCCACCCAGACACCGGGACTAGCGAATGAGCAGTTCTTC. This encodes CATQTPGLANEQFF. The gene calls are TRBV19 and TRBJ2-1, with 10 bases identical to TRBD2. The CDR3 sequence is 14 residues long. After removal of 10 bases from V and 7 bases from J, the junction contained 10 bases not matched to a gene. Germline lookup yields CDR1 LNHDA and CDR2 SQIVND (reference sequence).

V gene TRBV7-2 combines with J gene TRBJ2-3; 9 positions match TRBD1. The length of the CDR3 is 16 residues. With 3 bases clipped from V and 3 bases from J, the junction kept 7 bases outside the gene matches. Germline-derived CDR1 and CDR2 are SGHTA and FQGNSA. CDR3 nucleotide sequence: TGTGCCAGCAGCTTTAGTATCGGGACAGGGACAGATACGCAGTATTTT. Residues: CASSFSIGTGTDTQYF.

The chain employs TRBV6-5 and TRBJ2-5; possibly TRBD2 for D (6 bases). V was shortened by 2 bases and J by 9 bases, with 16 bases between the two germline ends. The germline CDR1 and CDR2 sequences are MNHEY and SVGAGI. This CDR3 comprises 14 residues. CDR3 sequence reads: CASSYAAGPEAQYF. DNA of the CDR3: TGTGCCAGCAGTTACGCGGCGGGGCCGGAGGCCCAGTACTTC.

This chain links TRBV12-3 or TRBV12-4 with TRBJ2-3; TRBD2 is a possible D gene (7 bases). The CDR3 extends over 18 amino acids. The V end was cut by 0 bases, the J end by 0 bases, with 16 bases between. The CDR3 coding sequence is TGTGCCAGCAGTTTAGCGGCGGGGGCGGGGGCTAGCACAGATACGCAGTATTTT. It codes for CASSLAAGAGASTDTQYF.

The rearrangement joins TRBV7-2 to TRBJ1-1; 8 bases line up with TRBD1. There are 14 residues in the CDR3. V shed 3 bases and J 7 bases; nucleotides not matched to a gene: 7. Germline lookup yields CDR1 SGHTA and CDR2 FQGNSA. CDR3 nucleotide sequence: TGTGCCAGCAGCTTCGACAGGGGCGCGTTTGAAGCTTTCTTT. Translation gives CASSFDRGAFEAFF.

The rearrangement links TRBV27 to TRBJ2-5; 14 nucleotides line up with TRBD2. From germline, CDR1 is MNHEY and CDR2 SMNVEV (reference sequence). The trim removed 3 bases at V and 4 bases at J, leaving 19 bases unmatched. The CDR3 contains 21 residues. The CDR3 DNA sequence: TGTGCCAGCAGTTTTTTCGGGATTGGGACTAGCGGGAGATCGGCCGGAGAGACCCAGTACTTC. Its translation is CASSFFGIGTSGRSAGETQYF.

As for this clonotype: Germline and junction disagree at one end, which may indicate a read error. CDR3 sequence: CASSLWGGGNRPQHF. CDR3 bases: TGTGCCAGCAGCTTATGGGGTGGTGGCAATCGGCCCCAGCATTTT. The chain joins TRBV7-2 to TRBJ1-5; D call uncertain. The CDR3 length is 15 residues. In germline, CDR1 is SGHTA, CDR2 FQGNSA.

This clonotype turned up a few times. The V and J genes are TRBV19 and TRBJ1-1, with D perhaps TRBD1 (5 bases). The V and J ends lost 6 bases and 0 bases respectively, with 20 bases between them. CDR1 and CDR2 from the germline V gene are LNHDA and SQIVND (reference sequence). The CDR3 covers 17 residues. The chain's CDR3 is CASRETGLPVLNTEAFF. CDR3 in DNA: TGTGCCAGTAGGGAAACGGGGCTGCCCGTCTTGAACACTGAAGCTTTCTTT.

This clonotype was seen only a few times. V is TRBV27 and J is TRBJ1-2; TRBD1 matches at 9 bases. The length of the CDR3 is 14 residues. Germline assignment: CDR1 MNHEY and CDR2 SMNVEV (reference sequence). With V trimmed by 6 bases and J by 7 bases, 9 bases remained unmatched. The CDR3 protein is CASRGGGTGIGYTF. The CDR3 nucleotides read TGTGCCAGCAGGGGGGGAGGGACAGGGATTGGCTACACCTTC.

The V and J genes are TRBV7-2 and TRBJ1-6; D might be TRBD1 (5 bases). V was clipped by 0 bases and J by 7 bases, with 10 bases between them. The CDR3 has 15 amino acids. The germline V gene has CDR1 SGHTA and CDR2 FQGNSA. CDR3 sequence (DNA): TGTGCCAGCAGCTTAGCAGGGACGGGAAATTCACCCCTCCACTTT. The encoded protein is CASSLAGTGNSPLHF.

To note about this clonotype: A read error may account for a junction end that differs from germline. The chain carries TRBV6-1 and TRBJ1-2, with D perhaps TRBD1 (6 bases). The CDR3 has 13 residues. Germline CDR1 and CDR2: MNHNS and SASEGT. The CDR3 DNA reads as TGCGCCAGCAGTGGGGGCAGGGCCTATGGCTACACCTTC. Its translation: CASSGGRAYGYTF.

The chain links TRBV19 to TRBJ1-1; D gene ambiguous. Germline V CDR1 and CDR2: LNHDA, SQIVND (reference sequence). The length of the CDR3 is 14 residues. V dropped 3 bases and J dropped 4 bases, with 12 bases sitting between them. DNA of the CDR3: TGTGCCAGTAGTATCCTCGAGCGGGGCACTGAAGCTTTCTTT. Amino acid sequence: CASSILERGTEAFF.